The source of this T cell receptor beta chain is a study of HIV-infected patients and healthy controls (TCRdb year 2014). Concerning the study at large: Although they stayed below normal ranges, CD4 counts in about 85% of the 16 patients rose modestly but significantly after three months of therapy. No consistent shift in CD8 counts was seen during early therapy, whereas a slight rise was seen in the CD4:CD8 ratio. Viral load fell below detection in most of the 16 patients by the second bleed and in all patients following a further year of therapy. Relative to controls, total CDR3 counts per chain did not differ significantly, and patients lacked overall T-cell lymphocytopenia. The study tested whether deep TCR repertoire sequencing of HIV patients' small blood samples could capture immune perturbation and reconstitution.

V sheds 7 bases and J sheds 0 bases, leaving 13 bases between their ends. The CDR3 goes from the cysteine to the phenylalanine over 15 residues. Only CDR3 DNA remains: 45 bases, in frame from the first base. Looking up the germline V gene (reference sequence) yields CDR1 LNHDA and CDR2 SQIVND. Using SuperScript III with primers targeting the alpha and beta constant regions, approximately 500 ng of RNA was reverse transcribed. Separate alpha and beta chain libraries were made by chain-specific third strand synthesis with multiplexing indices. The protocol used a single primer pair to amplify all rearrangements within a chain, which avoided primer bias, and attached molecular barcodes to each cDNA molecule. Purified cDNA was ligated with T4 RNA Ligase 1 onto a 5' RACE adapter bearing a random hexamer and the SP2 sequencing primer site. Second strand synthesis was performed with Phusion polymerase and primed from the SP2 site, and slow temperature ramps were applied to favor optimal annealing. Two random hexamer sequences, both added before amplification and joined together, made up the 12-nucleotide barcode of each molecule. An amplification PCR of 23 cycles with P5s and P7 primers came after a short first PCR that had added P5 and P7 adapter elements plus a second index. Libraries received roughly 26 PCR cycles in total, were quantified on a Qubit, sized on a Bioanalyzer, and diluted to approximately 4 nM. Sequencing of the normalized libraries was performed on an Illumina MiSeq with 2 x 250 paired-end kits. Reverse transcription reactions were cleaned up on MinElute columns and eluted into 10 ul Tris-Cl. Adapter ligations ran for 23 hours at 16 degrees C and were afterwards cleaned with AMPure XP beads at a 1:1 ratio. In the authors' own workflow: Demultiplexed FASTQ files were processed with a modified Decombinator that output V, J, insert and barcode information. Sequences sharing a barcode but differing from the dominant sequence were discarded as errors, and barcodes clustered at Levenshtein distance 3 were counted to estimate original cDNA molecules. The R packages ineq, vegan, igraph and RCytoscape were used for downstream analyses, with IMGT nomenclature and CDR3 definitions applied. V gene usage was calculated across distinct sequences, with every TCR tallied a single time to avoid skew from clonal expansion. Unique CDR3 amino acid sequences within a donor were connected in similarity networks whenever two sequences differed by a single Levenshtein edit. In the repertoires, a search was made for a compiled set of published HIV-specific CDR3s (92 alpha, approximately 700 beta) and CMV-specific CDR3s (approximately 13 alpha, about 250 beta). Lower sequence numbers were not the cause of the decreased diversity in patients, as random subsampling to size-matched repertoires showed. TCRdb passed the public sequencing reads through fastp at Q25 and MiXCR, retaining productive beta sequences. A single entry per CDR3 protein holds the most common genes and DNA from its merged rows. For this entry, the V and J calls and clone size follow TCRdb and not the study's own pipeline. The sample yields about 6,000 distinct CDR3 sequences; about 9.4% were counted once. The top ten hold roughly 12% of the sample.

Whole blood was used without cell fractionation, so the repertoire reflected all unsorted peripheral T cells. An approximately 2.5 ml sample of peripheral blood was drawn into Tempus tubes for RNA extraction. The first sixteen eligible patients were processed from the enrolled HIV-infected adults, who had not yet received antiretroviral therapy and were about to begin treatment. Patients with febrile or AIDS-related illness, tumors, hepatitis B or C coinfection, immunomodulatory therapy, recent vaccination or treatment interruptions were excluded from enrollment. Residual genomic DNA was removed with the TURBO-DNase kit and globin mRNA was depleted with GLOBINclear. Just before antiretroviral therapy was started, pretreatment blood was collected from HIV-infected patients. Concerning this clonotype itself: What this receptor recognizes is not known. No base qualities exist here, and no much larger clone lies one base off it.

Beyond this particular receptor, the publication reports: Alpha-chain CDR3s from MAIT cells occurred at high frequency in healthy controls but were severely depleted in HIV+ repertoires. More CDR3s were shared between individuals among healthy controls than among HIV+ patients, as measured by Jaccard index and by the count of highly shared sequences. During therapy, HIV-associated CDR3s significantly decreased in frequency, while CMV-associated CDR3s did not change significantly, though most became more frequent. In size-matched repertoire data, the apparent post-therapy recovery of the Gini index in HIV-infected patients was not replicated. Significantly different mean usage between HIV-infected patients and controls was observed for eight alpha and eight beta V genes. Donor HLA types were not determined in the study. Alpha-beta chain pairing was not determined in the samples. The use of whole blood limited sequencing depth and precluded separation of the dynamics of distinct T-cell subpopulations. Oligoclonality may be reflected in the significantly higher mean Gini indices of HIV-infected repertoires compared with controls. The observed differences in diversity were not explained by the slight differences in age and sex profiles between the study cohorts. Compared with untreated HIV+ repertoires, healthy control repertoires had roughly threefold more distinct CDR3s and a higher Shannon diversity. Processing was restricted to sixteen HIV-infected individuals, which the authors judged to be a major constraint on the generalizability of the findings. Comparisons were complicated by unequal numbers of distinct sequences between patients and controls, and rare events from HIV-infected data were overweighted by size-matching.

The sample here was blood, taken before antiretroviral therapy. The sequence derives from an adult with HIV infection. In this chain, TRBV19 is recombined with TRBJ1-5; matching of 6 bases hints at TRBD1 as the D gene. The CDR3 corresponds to CASKTGTTSNQPQHF. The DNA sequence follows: TGTGCCAGTAAAACCGGGACAACTAGCAATCAGCCCCAGCATTTT. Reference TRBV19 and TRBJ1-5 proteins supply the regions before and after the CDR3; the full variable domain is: DGGITQSPKYLFRKEGQNVTLSCEQNLNHDAMYWYRQDPGQGLRLIYYSQIVNDFQKGDIAEGYSVSREKKESFPLTVTSAQKNPTAFYLCASKTGTTSNQPQHFGDGTRLSIL.